The 10 T cell receptor beta chains below all came from one sample that was sequenced in a study of OX40 agonist ivuxolimab in advanced cancers. Using immunoSEQ multiplex PCR, the repertoire was profiled, and TCRdb retains in-frame clones only, with some absent. Of 70,000 to 90,000 clones listed, under 95% are singletons. The source material was CD4+ or CD8+ T cells sorted from blood, sampled in a trial of the OX40 agonist ivuxolimab. The source is an adult with an advanced solid tumor such as melanoma, head and neck, liver or kidney cancer.

The DNA for the CDR3 is TGTGCCTGGACGTACAGGTATTCACCTAGCAATCAGCCCCAGCATTTT. This encodes CAWTYRYSPSNQPQHF. This rearrangement joins TRBV30 to TRBJ1-5, with D possibly TRBD1 on 5 matching bases. Germline V gene lookup returns CDR1 GTSNPN and CDR2 SVGIG (reference sequence). This CDR3 region has 16 residues. V was clipped by 4 bases and J by 0 bases, with 16 bases between them.

This clone was detected only once. The chain recombines TRBV6-6 with TRBJ1-3; unclear D gene. CDR3 size: 11 residues. Germline lookup yields CDR1 MNHNY and CDR2 SVGAGI (reference sequence). V was trimmed by 5 bases and J by 7 bases, leaving 6 bases between them. The CDR3 reads CASSIMNTIYF. The CDR3 region has the DNA TGTGCCAGCAGTATTATGAACACCATATATTTT.

This sequence joins TRBV19 and TRBJ1-1; D might be TRBD1 (5 bases). Germline values: CDR1 LNHDA, CDR2 SQIVND (reference sequence). V lost 6 bases and J 0 bases, leaving 11 bases between the germline ends. CDR3 length equals 14 residues. CDR3 nucleotide sequence: TGTGCCAGTAGGCGGGACGACATGAACACTGAAGCTTTCTTT. As protein: CASRRDDMNTEAFF.

The rearrangement joins TRBV6-6 to TRBJ1-2, with TRBD1 identical over 7 bases. Germline CDR1 is MNHNY and CDR2 is SVGAGI (reference sequence). CDR3 length: 16 residues. The V gene end was trimmed by 0 bases and the J gene end by 8 bases; junction bases not matched to a gene: 12. The DNA for the CDR3 is TGTGCCAGCAGTTACTCGGCAGGGGGGGTAGTTGAAGGCTACACCTTC. It is translated as CASSYSAGGVVEGYTF.

The CDR3 sequence: CATSRENQPQHF. The CDR3 DNA sequence: TGTGCCACCAGCAGAGAGAATCAGCCCCAGCATTTT. The rearrangement links TRBV15 to TRBJ1-5; no definite D call. Germline CDR1 and CDR2: LNHNV and YYDKDF (reference sequence). V was cut by 0 bases and J by 4 bases, with 1 base left in between. The length of the CDR3 is 12 residues. Variable domain in full (rest from reference TRBV15 and TRBJ1-5): DAMVIQNPRYQVTQFGKPVTLSCSQTLNHNVMYWYQQKSSQAPKLLFHYYDKDFNNEADTPDNFQSRRPNTSFCFLDIRSPGLGDTAMYLCATSRENQPQHFGDGTRLSIL.

The V gene is TRBV30, the J gene TRBJ2-7, with D perhaps assigned TRBD1 or TRBD2 (6 bases each). CDR1 GTSNPN and CDR2 SVGIG come from the germline V gene (reference sequence). Trimming took 3 bases from V and 0 from J, leaving 15 bases between them. This CDR3 spans 15 amino acids. The CDR3 is CAWRGGTTNSYEQYF. Here the CDR3 DNA reads TGTGCCTGGAGAGGGGGGACAACGAACTCCTACGAGCAGTACTTC. The full variable domain, with the rest looked up from reference TRBV30 and TRBJ2-7, is SQTIHQWPATLVQPVGSPLSLECTVEGTSNPNLYWYRQAAGRGLQLLFYSVGIGQISSEVPQNLSASRPQDRQFILSSKKLLLSDSGFYLCAWRGGTTNSYEQYFGPGTRLTVT.

This chain links TRBV7-2 with TRBJ2-3; 11 bases line up with TRBD2. The CDR3 has 17 amino acids. Germline V gives CDR1 SGHTA, CDR2 FQGNSA. V shed 1 base and J 4 bases; nucleotides not matched to a gene: 7. The CDR3, as DNA: TGTGCCAGCAGCTTAGAGGAGACTAGCGGGGAGGCAGATACGCAGTATTTT. It specifies CASSLEETSGEADTQYF.

The chain recombines TRBV5-6 with TRBJ1-3; TRBD1 is a possible D gene (6 bases). The CDR3 is made up of 16 amino acids. The V and J ends lost 3 bases and 0 bases respectively, with 13 bases between them. CDR1 SGHDT and CDR2 YYEEEE come from the germline V gene. CDR3 loop: CASSWGAYNSGNTIYF. The CDR3 DNA reads as TGTGCCAGCAGCTGGGGGGCGTATAACTCTGGAAACACCATATATTTT.

The chain is built from TRBV4-1 and TRBJ1-3; 7 bases align to TRBD1. The CDR3 runs 15 residues. Trimming at V came to 4 bases and at J to 4 bases, leaving 7 bases not matched to a gene. Germline V lookup: CDR1 MGHRA, CDR2 YSYEKL. This CDR3 reads CASSLSRGEGNTIYF. Here the CDR3 DNA reads TGCGCCAGCAGCCTGAGCAGGGGGGAGGGAAACACCATATATTTT.

V usage is TRBV28 and J usage is TRBJ1-5; TRBD1 is a possible D gene (6 bases). This CDR3 spans 14 amino acids. CDR1 and CDR2 (germline): MDHEN, SYDVKM. Deletions cut 7 bases from V and 3 bases from J, with 13 bases between. Written as DNA, the CDR3 is TGTGCCAGCAACCACCAGGGGTCCAATCAGCCCCAGCATTTT. It encodes CASNHQGSNQPQHF.